This T cell receptor beta chain was sequenced in a study of T cell clonality in common variable immunodeficiency (dated by TCRdb to 2013 to 2016). For sequencing, equivalent amounts of genomic DNA were input from CVID and control samples. For every sample, a 60 bp segment covering the rearranged TCRbeta CDR3 region was amplified and then sequenced. The immunoSEQ assay, a bias-corrected multiplex PCR combined with high-throughput sequencing, was used to amplify TCRbeta. The published analysis was carried out like this. Every unique nucleotide sequence was considered a clone and was annotated with V, D and J genes, copy number and frequency. Sequences were labeled productive if in frame, and non-productive if out of frame or containing stop codons. As previously described, clonality was calculated on the basis of Shannon's entropy. The predicted amino acid sequences of productive clones were used to derive the mean CDR3 Kyte-Doolittle hydropathy. Scaled V gene usage was hierarchically clustered using Manhattan distance and complete linkage with the R hclust function. To assess clone sharing by CDR3 amino acid sequence, 12 repertoires per group were resampled over 100 rounds. The repertoires were searched for approximately 72 published EBV-specific TCRbeta sequences and some 250 published CMV-specific TCRbeta sequences. A couple of CVID samples that yielded fewer than 10,000 sequences were excluded from the analysis, so around 40 CVID repertoires were retained. Imported from immuneACCESS, the table was reduced by TCRdb to in-frame sequences with V and J called. These copies leave out some clones; in studies compared against another copy, an unresolved V gene accounts for under half, and the cause of the remainder is not known. V and J calls plus clone size are reproduced from that table; the DNA served to infer D and trimming. This sample has fewer than 25,000 clones in the table, none counted a single time. The ten largest clonotypes hold more than 2% of the sample.

CVID was diagnosed by standard criteria: serum IgG, IgA and/or IgM reduced below normal range, plus specific antibody deficiency. The CVID group comprised some 43 subjects, approximately 15 female and roughly 30 male, aged about 8 to 64 years with a mean age of around 36. Most of the CVID patients and most of the healthy controls were of Caucasian heritage. Replacement immunoglobulin therapy had been administered to all CVID subjects for at least one year at the time of study participation. When blood was collected, none of the CVID subjects were ill or on immunomodulatory or immunosuppressive medication. Heparinized peripheral whole blood samples of roughly 4.5 to 8 ml were collected from each donor. Genomic DNA from adults with common variable immune deficiency (CVID) and from healthy adult controls was the source for sequencing TCRbeta CDR3 repertoires. Diluted blood was density-centrifuged over Hypaque 1077 or Ficoll-Paque to isolate peripheral blood mononuclear cells. Unsorted mononuclear cells served as the source of genomic DNA, which was extracted either by Qiagen column purification or by a centrifugation-based method.

The CDR3 runs 14 amino acids, cysteine and phenylalanine included. Of the CDR3's DNA, 33 bases were read; they are in frame from base 1. V trim: 7 bases; J trim: 3 bases; unmatched bases: 6. For CDR1 and CDR2, the germline V gene (reference sequence) lists GTSNPN and SVGIG. The study at large found these results: Differences among patients in the CVID cohort limited the correlations between repertoire features and clinical complications. Reportedly, TCRbeta sequences from CVID had fewer deletions and N-nucleotide insertions, and highly modified clones with 13 or more V deletions were absent from CVID. Healthy controls shared more TCRbeta clones with each other than CVID subjects shared among themselves (p < 0.0001). According to the authors, finding the cause of the higher clonality in CVID would require sequencing the repertoires of T cell subpopulations. Even though DNA input was the same, control samples had an average of about 90,000 unique sequences each, compared with some 32,000 in CVID samples. TCRbeta clonality was higher in CVID subjects than in healthy controls (t-test p = 0.018), and the increase was most characteristic of about a third of subjects.

This clone was counted at least ten times. Its target antigen remains unknown. Coverage ceases 3 residues before the CDR3 finishes, and the germline J gene fills in the end. This sequence originates from a human donor with common variable immunodeficiency. Sequenced: peripheral blood mononuclear cells. Recombination joined TRBV30 with TRBJ2-1; the central 10 bases match TRBD1. The encoded CDR3 is CAFCRDRGYNEQFF. The DNA read from the CDR3 is TGTGCCTTCTGCCGGGACAGGGGCTACAATGAG.